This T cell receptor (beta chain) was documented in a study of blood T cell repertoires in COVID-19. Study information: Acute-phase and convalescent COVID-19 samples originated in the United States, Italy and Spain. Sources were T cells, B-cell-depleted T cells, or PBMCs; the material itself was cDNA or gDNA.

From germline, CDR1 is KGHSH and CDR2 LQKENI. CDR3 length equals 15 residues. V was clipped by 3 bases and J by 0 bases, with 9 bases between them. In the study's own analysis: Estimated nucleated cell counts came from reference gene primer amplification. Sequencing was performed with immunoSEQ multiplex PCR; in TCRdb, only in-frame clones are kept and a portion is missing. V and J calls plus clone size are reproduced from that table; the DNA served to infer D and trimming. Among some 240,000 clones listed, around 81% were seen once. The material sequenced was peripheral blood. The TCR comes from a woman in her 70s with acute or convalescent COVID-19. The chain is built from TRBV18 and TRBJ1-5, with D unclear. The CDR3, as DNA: TGTGCCAGCTCACCCAGCGTCAATAGCAATCAGCCCCAGCATTTT. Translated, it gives CASSPSVNSNQPQHF.